This paragraph covers one T cell receptor (beta chain) sequence. Its antigen remains unknown. This sample is drawn from a study of T cell responses to AZD1222 COVID-19 vaccine. The CDR3 length is 13 residues. Germline V gene sequence: CDR1 GTSNPN, CDR2 SVGIG (reference sequence). J lost 4 bases, V lost 3 bases, and 4 bases had no gene match. Study-wide findings and caveats: Sampling that yielded the repertoires occurred only after the peak T cell response. Once two AZD1222 doses were given, Spike-specific TCR breadth and depth went up.

Some clones are missing from TCRdb's copy, which holds only in-frame ones; the method was immunoSEQ multiplex PCR. The table shows 110,000 to 150,000 clones, with around 88% occurring only once. The chain links TRBV30 to TRBJ1-2, with 8 bases identical to TRBD1. This clonotype was sampled from an adult in good health. The starting material was peripheral blood, obtained on day 0 of AZD1222 vaccination. The CDR3 loop is CAWRRTGIYGYTF. The CDR3 coding sequence is TGTGCCTGGAGAAGGACAGGGATCTATGGCTACACCTTC. Drawing the rest from reference TRBV30 and TRBJ1-2, the complete variable domain is SQTIHQWPATLVQPVGSPLSLECTVEGTSNPNLYWYRQAAGRGLQLLFYSVGIGQISSEVPQNLSASRPQDRQFILSSKKLLLSDSGFYLCAWRRTGIYGYTFGSGTRLTVV.